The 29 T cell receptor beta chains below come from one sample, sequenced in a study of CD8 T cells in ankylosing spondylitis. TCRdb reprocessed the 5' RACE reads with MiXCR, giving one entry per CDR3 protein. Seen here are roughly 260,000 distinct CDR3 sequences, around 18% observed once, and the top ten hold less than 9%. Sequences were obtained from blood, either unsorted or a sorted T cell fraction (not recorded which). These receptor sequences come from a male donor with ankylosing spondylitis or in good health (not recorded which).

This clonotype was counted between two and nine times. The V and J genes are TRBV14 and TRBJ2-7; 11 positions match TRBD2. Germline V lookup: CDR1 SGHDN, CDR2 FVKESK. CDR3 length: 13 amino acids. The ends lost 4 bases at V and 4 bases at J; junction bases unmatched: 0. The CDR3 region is CASSRTSGYEQYV. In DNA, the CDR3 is TGTGCCAGCAGCCGGACTAGCGGGTACGAGCAGTACGTC.

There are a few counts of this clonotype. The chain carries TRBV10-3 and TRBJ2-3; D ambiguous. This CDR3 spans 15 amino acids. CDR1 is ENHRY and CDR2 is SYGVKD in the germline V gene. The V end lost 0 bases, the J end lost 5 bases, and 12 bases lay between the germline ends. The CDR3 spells CAISESPNREDTQYF. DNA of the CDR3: TGTGCCATCAGTGAGTCCCCTAACCGAGAAGATACGCAGTATTTT.

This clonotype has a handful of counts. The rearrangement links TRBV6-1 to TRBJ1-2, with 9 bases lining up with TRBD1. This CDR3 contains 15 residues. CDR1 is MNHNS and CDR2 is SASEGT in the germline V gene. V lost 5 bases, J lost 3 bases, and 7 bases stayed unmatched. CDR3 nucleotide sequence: TGTGCCAGCAGTCGGGGACAGGGATCGGACTATGGCTACACCTTC. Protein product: CASSRGQGSDYGYTF.

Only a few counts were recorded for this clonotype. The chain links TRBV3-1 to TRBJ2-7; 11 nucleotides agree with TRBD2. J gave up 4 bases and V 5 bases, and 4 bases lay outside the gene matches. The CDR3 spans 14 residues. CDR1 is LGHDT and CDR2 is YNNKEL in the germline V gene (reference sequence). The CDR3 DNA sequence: TGTGCCAGCAGCAAACTAGCGGGGGAGTACGAGCAGTACGTC. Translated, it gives CASSKLAGEYEQYV.

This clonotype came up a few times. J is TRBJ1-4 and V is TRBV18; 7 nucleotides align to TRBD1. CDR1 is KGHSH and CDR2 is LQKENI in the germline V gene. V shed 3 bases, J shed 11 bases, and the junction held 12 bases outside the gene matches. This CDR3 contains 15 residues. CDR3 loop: CASSPRDSSLLKLFF. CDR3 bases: TGTGCCAGCTCACCCCGGGACAGCTCCTTGCTGAAACTGTTTTTT.

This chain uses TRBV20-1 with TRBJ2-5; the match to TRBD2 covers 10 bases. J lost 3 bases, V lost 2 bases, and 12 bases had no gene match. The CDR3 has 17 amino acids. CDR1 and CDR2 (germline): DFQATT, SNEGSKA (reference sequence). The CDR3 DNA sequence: TGCAGTGCTAGACACGGTTCAAAACTAGCGGGGAAAGAGACCCAGTACTTC. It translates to CSARHGSKLAGKETQYF.

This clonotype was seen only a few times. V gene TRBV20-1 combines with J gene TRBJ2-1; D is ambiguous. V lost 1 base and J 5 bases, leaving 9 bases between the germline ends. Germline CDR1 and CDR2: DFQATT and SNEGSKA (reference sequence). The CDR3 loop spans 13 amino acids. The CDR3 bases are TGCAGTGCTAGAGGTCCGGGCCACAATGAGCAGTTCTTC. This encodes CSARGPGHNEQFF.

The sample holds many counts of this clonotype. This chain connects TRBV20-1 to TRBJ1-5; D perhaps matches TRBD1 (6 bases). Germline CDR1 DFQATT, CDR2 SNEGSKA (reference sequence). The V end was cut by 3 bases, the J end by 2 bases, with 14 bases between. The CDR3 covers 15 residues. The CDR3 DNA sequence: TGCAGTGCTAGTCAGGGGAGTTCGGGCAATCAGCCCCAGCATTTT. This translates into CSASQGSSGNQPQHF.

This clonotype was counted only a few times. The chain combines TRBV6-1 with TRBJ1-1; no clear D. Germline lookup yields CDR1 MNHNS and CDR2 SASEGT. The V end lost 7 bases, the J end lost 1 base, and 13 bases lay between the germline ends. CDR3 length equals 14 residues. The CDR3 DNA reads TGTGCCAGCACCCCTCCTCATACGAACACTGAAGCTTTCTTT. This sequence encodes CASTPPHTNTEAFF.

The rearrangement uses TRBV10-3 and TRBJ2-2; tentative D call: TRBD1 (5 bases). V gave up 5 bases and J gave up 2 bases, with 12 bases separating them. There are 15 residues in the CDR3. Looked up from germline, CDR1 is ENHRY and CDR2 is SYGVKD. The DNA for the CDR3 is TGTGCCATCAGTTCCGACAGCCCCAACACCGGGGAGCTGTTTTTT. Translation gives CAISSDSPNTGELFF.

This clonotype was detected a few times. The CDR3 DNA reads TGTGCCAGCAGTTTAGCGCTAACGGGAGCGGGAGACACCGGGGAGCTGTTTTTT. It translates to CASSLALTGAGDTGELFF. V gene TRBV12-3 or TRBV12-4 combines with J gene TRBJ2-2; 8 nucleotides align to TRBD2. Trimming cost V 0 bases and J 3 bases; bases outside gene matches: 9. The CDR3 spans 18 residues.

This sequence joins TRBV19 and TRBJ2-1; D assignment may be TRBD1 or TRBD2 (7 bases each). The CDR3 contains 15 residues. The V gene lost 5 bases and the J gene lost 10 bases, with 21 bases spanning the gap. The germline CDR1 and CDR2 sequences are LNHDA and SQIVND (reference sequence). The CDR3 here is CASSPTGWEGTEQFF. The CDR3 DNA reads TGTGCCAGTAGTCCGACAGGGTGGGAGGGGACGGAGCAGTTCTTC.

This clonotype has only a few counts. CDR3 bases: TGTGCCAGCTCAATCCGACAGGGGGCGGCCTACGAGCAGTACGTC. Residues: CASSIRQGAAYEQYV. This chain uses TRBV18 with TRBJ2-7; 10 positions agree with TRBD1. Germline V gene sequence: CDR1 KGHSH, CDR2 LQKENI. This CDR3 comprises 15 residues. The V and J ends lost 5 bases and 2 bases, in that order; junction bases with no gene match: 6.

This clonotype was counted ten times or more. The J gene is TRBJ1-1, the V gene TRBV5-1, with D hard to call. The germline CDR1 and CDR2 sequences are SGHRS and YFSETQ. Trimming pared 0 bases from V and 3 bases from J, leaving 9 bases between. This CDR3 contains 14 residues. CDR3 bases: TGCGCCAGCAGCTTGGGTAACGGAGACACTGAAGCTTTCTTT. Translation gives CASSLGNGDTEAFF.

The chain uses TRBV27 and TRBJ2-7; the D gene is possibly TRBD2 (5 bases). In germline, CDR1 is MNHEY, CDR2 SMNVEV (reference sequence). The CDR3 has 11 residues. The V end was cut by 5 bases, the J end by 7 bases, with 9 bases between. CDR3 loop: CASSGGLEQYV. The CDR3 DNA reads TGTGCCAGCAGTGGCGGGCTTGAGCAGTACGTC.

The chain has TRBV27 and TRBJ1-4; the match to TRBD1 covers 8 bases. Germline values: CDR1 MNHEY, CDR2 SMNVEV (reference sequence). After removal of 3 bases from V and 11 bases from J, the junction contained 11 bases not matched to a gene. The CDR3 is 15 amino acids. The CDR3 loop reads CASSLGDRPFTKLFF. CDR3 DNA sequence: TGTGCCAGCAGTTTGGGGGACAGGCCTTTTACGAAACTGTTTTTT. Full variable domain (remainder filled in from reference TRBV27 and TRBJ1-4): EAQVTQNPRYLITVTGKKLTVTCSQNMNHEYMSWYRQDPGLGLRQIYYSMNVEVTDKGDVPEGYKVSRKEKRNFPLILESPSPNQTSLYFCASSLGDRPFTKLFFGSGTQLSVL.

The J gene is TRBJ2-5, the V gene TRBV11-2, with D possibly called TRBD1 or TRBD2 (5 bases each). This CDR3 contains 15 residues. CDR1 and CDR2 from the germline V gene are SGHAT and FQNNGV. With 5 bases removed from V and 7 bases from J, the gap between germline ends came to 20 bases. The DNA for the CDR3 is TGTGCCAGCAGCCTCCGTGGGACGATGGGAGCGACCCAGTACTTC. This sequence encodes CASSLRGTMGATQYF.

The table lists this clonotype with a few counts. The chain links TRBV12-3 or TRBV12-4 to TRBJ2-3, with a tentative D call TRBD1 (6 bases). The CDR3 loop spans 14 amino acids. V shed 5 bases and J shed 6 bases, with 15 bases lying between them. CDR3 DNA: TGTGCCAGCAGTAAAACCATAACAGGGGATACGCAGTATTTT. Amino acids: CASSKTITGDTQYF.

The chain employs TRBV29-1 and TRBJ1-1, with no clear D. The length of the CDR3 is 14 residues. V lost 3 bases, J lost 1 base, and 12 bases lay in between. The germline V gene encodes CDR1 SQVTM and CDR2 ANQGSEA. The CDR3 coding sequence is TGCAGCGTTGACACCCAGAGGAGGAACACTGAAGCTTTCTTT. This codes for CSVDTQRRNTEAFF. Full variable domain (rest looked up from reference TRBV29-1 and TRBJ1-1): SAVISQKPSRDICQRGTSLTIQCQVDSQVTMMFWYRQQPGQSLTLIATANQGSEATYESGFVIDKFPISRPNLTFSTLTVSNMSPEDSSIYLCSVDTQRRNTEAFFGQGTRLTVV.

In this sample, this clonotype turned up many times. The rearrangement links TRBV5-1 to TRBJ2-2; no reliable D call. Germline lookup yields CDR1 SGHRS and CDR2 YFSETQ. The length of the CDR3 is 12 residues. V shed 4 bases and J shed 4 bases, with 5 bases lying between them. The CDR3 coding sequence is TGCGCCAGCAGCGCCCCCACCGGGGAGCTGTTTTTT. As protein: CASSAPTGELFF.

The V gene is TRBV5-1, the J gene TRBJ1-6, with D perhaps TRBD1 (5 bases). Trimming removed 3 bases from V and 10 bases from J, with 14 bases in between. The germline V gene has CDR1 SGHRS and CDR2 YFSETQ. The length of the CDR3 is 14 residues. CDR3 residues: CASSSGRGVSPLHF. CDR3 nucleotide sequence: TGCGCCAGCAGCTCTGGAAGGGGAGTATCACCCCTCCACTTT.

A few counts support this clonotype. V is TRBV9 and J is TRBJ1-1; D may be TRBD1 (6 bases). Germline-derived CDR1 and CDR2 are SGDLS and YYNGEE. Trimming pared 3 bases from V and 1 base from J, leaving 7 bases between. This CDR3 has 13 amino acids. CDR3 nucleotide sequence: TGTGCCAGCAGCGCGGGACAGAACACTGAAGCTTTCTTT. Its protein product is CASSAGQNTEAFF.

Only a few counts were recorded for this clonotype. The CDR3 is CASSSTLAGGETQYF. CDR3 coding DNA: TGTGCCAGCAGTTCTACCCTAGCGGGGGGGGAGACCCAGTACTTC. This sequence joins TRBV27 and TRBJ2-5, with TRBD2 identical over 12 bases. The V gene's germline CDR1 is MNHEY and CDR2 SMNVEV (reference sequence). The J segment lost 5 bases and the V segment lost 4 bases, leaving 5 bases of the junction unmatched. This CDR3 is 15 amino acids long.

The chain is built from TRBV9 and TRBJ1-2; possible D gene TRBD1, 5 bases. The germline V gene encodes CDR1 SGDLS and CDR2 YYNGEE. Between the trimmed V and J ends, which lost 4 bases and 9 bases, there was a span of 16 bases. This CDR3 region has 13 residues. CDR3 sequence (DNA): TGTGCCAGCAGCCCAGTGGGGGTTAATAGCTACACCTTC. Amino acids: CASSPVGVNSYTF.

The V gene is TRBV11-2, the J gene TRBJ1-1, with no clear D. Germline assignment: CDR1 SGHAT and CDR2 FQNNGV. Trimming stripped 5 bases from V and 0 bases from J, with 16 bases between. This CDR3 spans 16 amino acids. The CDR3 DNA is TGTGCCAGCAGCCGTTCCCGGGTAGGAGTGAACACTGAAGCTTTCTTT. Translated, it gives CASSRSRVGVNTEAFF.

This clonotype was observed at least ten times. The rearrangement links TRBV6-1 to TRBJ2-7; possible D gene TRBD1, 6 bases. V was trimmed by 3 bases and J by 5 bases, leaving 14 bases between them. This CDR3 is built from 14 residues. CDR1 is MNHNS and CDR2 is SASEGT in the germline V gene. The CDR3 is CASSDWGRSHEQYV. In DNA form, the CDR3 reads TGTGCCAGCAGTGATTGGGGGCGCAGCCACGAGCAGTACGTC.

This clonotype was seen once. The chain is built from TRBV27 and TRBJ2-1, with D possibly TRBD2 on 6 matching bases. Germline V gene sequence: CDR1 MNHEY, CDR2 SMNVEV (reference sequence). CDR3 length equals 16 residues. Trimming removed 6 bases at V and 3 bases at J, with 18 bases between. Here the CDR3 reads CASSLGSDYFYNEQFF. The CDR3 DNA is TGTGCCAGCAGCTTGGGGTCGGACTATTTCTACAATGAGCAGTTCTTC.

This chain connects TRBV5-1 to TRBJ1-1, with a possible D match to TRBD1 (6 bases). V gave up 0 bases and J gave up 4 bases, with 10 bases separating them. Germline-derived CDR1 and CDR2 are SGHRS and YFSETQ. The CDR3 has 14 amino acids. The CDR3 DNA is TGCGCCAGCAGCTTGGGGGACATTGGCACTGAAGCTTTCTTT. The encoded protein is CASSLGDIGTEAFF.

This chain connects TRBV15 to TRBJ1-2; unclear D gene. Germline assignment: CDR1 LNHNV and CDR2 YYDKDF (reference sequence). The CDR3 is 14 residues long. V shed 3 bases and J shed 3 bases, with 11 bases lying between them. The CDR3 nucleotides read TGTGCCACCAGCAGTCTGGAGAACCACTATGGCTACACCTTC. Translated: CATSSLENHYGYTF. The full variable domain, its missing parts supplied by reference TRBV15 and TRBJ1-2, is DAMVIQNPRYQVTQFGKPVTLSCSQTLNHNVMYWYQQKSSQAPKLLFHYYDKDFNNEADTPDNFQSRRPNTSFCFLDIRSPGLGDTAMYLCATSSLENHYGYTFGSGTRLTVV.